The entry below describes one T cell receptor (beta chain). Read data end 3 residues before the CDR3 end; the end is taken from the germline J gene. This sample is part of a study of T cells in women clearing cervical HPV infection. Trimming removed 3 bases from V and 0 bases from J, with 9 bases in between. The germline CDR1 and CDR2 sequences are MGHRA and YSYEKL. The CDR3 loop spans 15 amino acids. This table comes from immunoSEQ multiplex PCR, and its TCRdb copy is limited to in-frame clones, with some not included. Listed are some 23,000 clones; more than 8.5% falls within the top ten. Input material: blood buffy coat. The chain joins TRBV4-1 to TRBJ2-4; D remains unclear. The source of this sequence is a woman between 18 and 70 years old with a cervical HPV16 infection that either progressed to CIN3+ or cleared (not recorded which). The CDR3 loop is CASSHLGLAKNIQYF. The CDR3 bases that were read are TGCGCCAGCAGCCATCTCGGGTTAGCCAAAAACATT.